Below are 26 T cell receptor beta chains sequenced from a single sample in a study of CD8+ T cells in alopecia areata. RNA extraction was followed by reverse transcription into cDNA, which acted as the sequencing template. The table came from immunoSEQ multiplex PCR; TCRdb's copy has only in-frame clones and leaves some out. The sample has some 170,000 clones, roughly 65% seen once. Here the sequenced sample was CD4+ T cells sorted from blood, taken at week 0. The receptors derive from a human donor with alopecia areata.

The sample holds a few counts of this clone. The chain recombines TRBV29-1 with TRBJ2-7; weak D call: TRBD1 (5 bases). The CDR3 extends over 11 amino acids. Germline V CDR1 and CDR2: SQVTM, ANQGSEA. Trimming removed 7 bases from V and 5 bases from J, with 12 bases in between. CDR3 nucleotide sequence: TGCAGCGGTGCTGTCAGGGACGAGCAGTACTTC. Residues: CSGAVRDEQYF.

The chain is built from TRBV29-1 and TRBJ1-4; perhaps TRBD1 as D (5 bases). CDR1 and CDR2 from the germline V gene are SQVTM and ANQGSEA. The CDR3 runs 13 residues. V lost 5 bases and J 7 bases, leaving 14 bases between the germline ends. CDR3 loop: CSVRGDESEKLFF. The CDR3 nucleotides read TGCAGCGTTAGAGGGGATGAGAGTGAAAAACTGTTTTTT.

The rearrangement joins TRBV6-4 to TRBJ1-6, with D uncertain. The CDR3 is made up of 13 amino acids. The ends were cut back, 2 bases at V and 9 bases at J, with 8 bases in the middle. Germline V gene sequence: CDR1 MRHNA, CDR2 SNTAGT. CDR3 protein: CASSDHERSPLHF. DNA of the CDR3: TGTGCCAGCAGTGACCATGAGCGTTCACCCCTCCACTTT.

The J gene is TRBJ2-1, the V gene TRBV29-1, with D uncertain. The CDR3 length is 12 residues. V lost 5 bases to trimming and J lost 4 bases, with 9 bases between them. From germline, CDR1 is SQVTM and CDR2 ANQGSEA. This chain's CDR3 is CSVNGGYNEQFF. The DNA of the CDR3 is TGCAGCGTTAATGGCGGATACAATGAGCAGTTCTTC.

To note about this clone: Other DNA sequences in this sample translate to the same CDR3. This chain links TRBV5-1 with TRBJ2-4; TRBD1 aligns across 8 bases. The CDR3 covers 15 residues. CDR1 and CDR2 from the germline V gene are SGHRS and YFSETQ. The V gene end was trimmed by 7 bases and the J gene end by 5 bases; junction bases not matched to a gene: 11. In nucleotides, the CDR3 is TGCGCCAGCCATGGTGGAGGACAGGGTGAAAACATTCAGTACTTC. Translated, it gives CASHGGGQGENIQYF.

The rearrangement links TRBV5-1 to TRBJ1-1; no reliable D call. This CDR3 comprises 13 residues. Between the trimmed V and J ends, which lost 6 bases and 2 bases, there was a span of 11 bases. Germline CDR1 SGHRS, CDR2 YFSETQ. The CDR3 DNA reads as TGCGCCAGCACCCCCGAACTCAACACTGAAGCTTTCTTT. It specifies CASTPELNTEAFF.

The V gene is TRBV6-5, the J gene TRBJ1-4; a possible D gene is TRBD1 (6 bases). The CDR3 is made up of 14 amino acids. Germline V gives CDR1 MNHEY, CDR2 SVGAGI. Trimming shortened V by 5 bases and J by 8 bases, and 15 bases separated the two germline ends. The CDR3 coding sequence is TGTGCCAGCAGTCTACGACAGGCCCGGGAAAAACTGTTTTTT. It codes for CASSLRQAREKLFF.

The chain is built from TRBV29-1 and TRBJ2-7, with 11 bases fitting TRBD2. Unmatched junction bases numbered 4, after V lost 6 bases and J lost 0 bases. The CDR3 is 14 amino acids. Germline V gives CDR1 SQVTM, CDR2 ANQGSEA. CDR3 residues: CSVMGLADSYEQYF. DNA of the CDR3: TGCAGCGTGATGGGACTAGCGGACTCCTACGAGCAGTACTTC.

The CDR3 DNA follows: TGTGCCAGCAGTCCCGGGGGCAATCAGCCCCAGCATTTT. Its protein is CASSPGGNQPQHF. The chain has TRBV2 and TRBJ1-5; D gene ambiguous. V lost 5 bases and J lost 2, with 7 bases in between. Germline CDR1 SNHLY, CDR2 FYNNEI. The CDR3 sequence is 13 residues long.

A few counts support this clone. The chain couples TRBV14 to TRBJ1-3; D gene uncertain. Deletions cut 2 bases from V and 4 bases from J, with 6 bases between. This CDR3 contains 13 residues. The germline gives CDR1 SGHDN, CDR2 FVKESK. Here the CDR3 DNA reads TGTGCCAGCAGCCAATTTCCGGGAAACACCATATATTTT. Residues: CASSQFPGNTIYF.

This clone was seen only a few times. The chain recombines TRBV2 with TRBJ2-7, with D possibly matching TRBD1 (6 bases). This CDR3 spans 12 amino acids. Germline V gene data show CDR1 as SNHLY and CDR2 as FYNNEI. Trimming pared 6 bases from V and 2 bases from J, leaving 8 bases between. CDR3 region: CASSGDTYEQYF. The CDR3 DNA is TGTGCCAGCAGCGGGGACACCTACGAGCAGTACTTC.

The chain is built from TRBV30 and TRBJ2-7; 10 bases line up with TRBD2. J was trimmed by 4 bases and V by 2 bases; bases with no gene match: 5. Germline V lookup: CDR1 GTSNPN, CDR2 SVGIG (reference sequence). CDR3 length equals 14 residues. The CDR3 reads CAWSLDSGRYEQYF. In DNA, the CDR3 is TGTGCCTGGAGTTTAGATAGCGGGAGGTACGAGCAGTACTTC.

The V call is TRBV6-5, the J call TRBJ1-1; D is unclear. CDR1 MNHEY and CDR2 SVGAGI come from the germline V gene. CDR3 size: 12 residues. V lost 6 bases and J 0 bases, leaving 5 bases between the germline ends. CDR3 nucleotide sequence: TGTGCCAGCAGCAGGTTGAACACTGAAGCTTTCTTT. Its protein is CASSRLNTEAFF.

The chain has TRBV30 and TRBJ2-2; unclear D gene. This CDR3 region has 15 residues. Germline V gives CDR1 GTSNPN, CDR2 SVGIG (reference sequence). V was pared by 0 bases and J by 5 bases, with 13 bases between. The CDR3 loop is CAWSVSGPLTGELFF. CDR3 bases: TGTGCCTGGAGTGTTTCGGGCCCCTTAACCGGGGAGCTGTTTTTT.

The rearrangement uses TRBV27 and TRBJ1-2, with 8 nucleotides matching TRBD1. With 6 bases clipped from V and 8 bases from J, the junction kept 11 bases outside the gene matches. The CDR3 is made up of 14 amino acids. From germline, CDR1 is MNHEY and CDR2 SMNVEV (reference sequence). The CDR3 here is CASRLGWGTGGYTF. CDR3 in DNA: TGTGCCAGCAGATTAGGCTGGGGGACAGGAGGCTACACCTTC.

The rearrangement links TRBV9 to TRBJ2-7; TRBD1 is a possible D gene (5 bases). V was trimmed by 0 bases and J by 7 bases, leaving 11 bases between them. Germline V CDR1 and CDR2: SGDLS, YYNGEE. The length of the CDR3 is 13 residues. In DNA, the CDR3 is TGTGCCAGCAGCGTAGTCTCAGGGAAAGAGCAGTACTTC. Its protein is CASSVVSGKEQYF.

This clone was found many times. The chain has TRBV7-9 and TRBJ1-6; D not certain. The CDR3 runs to 14 residues. Trimming took 1 base from V and 6 from J, leaving 7 bases between them. The germline V gene encodes CDR1 SEHNR and CDR2 FQNEAQ (reference sequence). This CDR3 reads CASSLEQFNSPLHF. CDR3 in DNA: TGTGCCAGCAGCTTAGAACAGTTTAATTCACCCCTCCACTTT.

The chain is built from TRBV7-9 and TRBJ2-4, with D maybe TRBD2 (5 bases). Germline values: CDR1 SEHNR, CDR2 FQNEAQ (reference sequence). V lost 2 bases to trimming and J lost 8 bases, with 10 bases between them. This CDR3 is 13 amino acids long. The CDR3 region is CASSLSGKDIQYF. In DNA, the CDR3 is TGTGCCAGCAGCTTATCGGGGAAGGACATTCAGTACTTC.

J is TRBJ2-7 and V is TRBV30; D is uncertain. Germline CDR1 GTSNPN, CDR2 SVGIG (reference sequence). Trimming shortened V by 2 bases and J by 9 bases, and 17 bases separated the two germline ends. The CDR3 is made up of 13 amino acids. CDR3: CAWSSRQERLQYF. DNA for the CDR3: TGTGCCTGGAGTTCGCGTCAGGAGAGGTTGCAGTACTTC.

V and J are TRBV25-1 and TRBJ1-2; TRBD1 is a possible D gene (5 bases). Trimming cost V 3 bases and J 8 bases, with 10 bases left between them. CDR1 and CDR2 (germline): MGHDK, SYGVNS. The CDR3 loop spans 12 amino acids. The CDR3 DNA is TGTGCCAGCAGTGATTCAGGGATAGGCTACACCTTC. Translating it yields CASSDSGIGYTF.

The chain employs TRBV29-1 and TRBJ1-1, with 8 bases identical to TRBD1. The CDR3 contains 12 residues. The germline V gene has CDR1 SQVTM and CDR2 ANQGSEA. Trimming at V came to 4 bases and at J to 3 bases, leaving 1 base not matched to a gene. The chain's CDR3 is CSVAQGDTEAFF. The CDR3 coding sequence is TGCAGCGTTGCACAGGGGGACACTGAAGCTTTCTTT.

The V and J genes are TRBV4-1 and TRBJ2-7; 11 nucleotides match TRBD1. The CDR3 extends over 15 amino acids. Germline CDR1 reads MGHRA; CDR2 reads YSYEKL. Losses at the gene ends were 3 bases for V and 4 bases for J; bases not matched to a gene: 5. The CDR3 spells CASSQSRDRGYEQYF. CDR3 bases: TGCGCCAGCAGCCAGTCCCGGGACAGGGGGTACGAGCAGTACTTC.

This clone came up a few times. This chain joins TRBV15 and TRBJ2-1; no clear D gene. The CDR3 is made up of 13 amino acids. V was cut by 0 bases and J by 8 bases, with 8 bases left in between. Germline CDR1 reads LNHNV; CDR2 reads YYDKDF (reference sequence). The CDR3 DNA is TGTGCCACCAGCAGAGATCAGGCGGATGAGCAGTTCTTC. The encoded protein is CATSRDQADEQFF.

This sequence joins TRBV25-1 and TRBJ2-3; the match to TRBD2 covers 11 bases. The J segment lost 3 bases and the V segment lost 6 bases, leaving 5 bases of the junction unmatched. The CDR3 length is 15 residues. In germline, CDR1 is MGHDK, CDR2 SYGVNS. CDR3 nucleotide sequence: TGTGCCAGCAGAGGGACTAGCGGAACGACAGATACGCAGTATTTT. Translating it yields CASRGTSGTTDTQYF.

The chain is built from TRBV30 and TRBJ1-1; D ambiguous. Trimming removed 1 base from V and 5 bases from J, with 11 bases in between. Germline V lookup: CDR1 GTSNPN, CDR2 SVGIG (reference sequence). This CDR3 spans 13 amino acids. The CDR3 loop reads CAWSGDGRTEAFF. The CDR3 DNA reads as TGTGCCTGGAGTGGGGATGGAAGGACTGAAGCTTTCTTT.

CDR3 DNA sequence: TGTGCCAGCAAACGTTCTAGCGGGGACTACAATGAGCAGTTCTTC. Amino acids: CASKRSSGDYNEQFF. This rearrangement joins TRBV2 to TRBJ2-1; 9 positions agree with TRBD2. The V segment lost 7 bases and the J segment 3 bases; nucleotides outside the gene matches: 7. CDR1 and CDR2 from the germline V gene are SNHLY and FYNNEI. The CDR3 runs 15 residues.